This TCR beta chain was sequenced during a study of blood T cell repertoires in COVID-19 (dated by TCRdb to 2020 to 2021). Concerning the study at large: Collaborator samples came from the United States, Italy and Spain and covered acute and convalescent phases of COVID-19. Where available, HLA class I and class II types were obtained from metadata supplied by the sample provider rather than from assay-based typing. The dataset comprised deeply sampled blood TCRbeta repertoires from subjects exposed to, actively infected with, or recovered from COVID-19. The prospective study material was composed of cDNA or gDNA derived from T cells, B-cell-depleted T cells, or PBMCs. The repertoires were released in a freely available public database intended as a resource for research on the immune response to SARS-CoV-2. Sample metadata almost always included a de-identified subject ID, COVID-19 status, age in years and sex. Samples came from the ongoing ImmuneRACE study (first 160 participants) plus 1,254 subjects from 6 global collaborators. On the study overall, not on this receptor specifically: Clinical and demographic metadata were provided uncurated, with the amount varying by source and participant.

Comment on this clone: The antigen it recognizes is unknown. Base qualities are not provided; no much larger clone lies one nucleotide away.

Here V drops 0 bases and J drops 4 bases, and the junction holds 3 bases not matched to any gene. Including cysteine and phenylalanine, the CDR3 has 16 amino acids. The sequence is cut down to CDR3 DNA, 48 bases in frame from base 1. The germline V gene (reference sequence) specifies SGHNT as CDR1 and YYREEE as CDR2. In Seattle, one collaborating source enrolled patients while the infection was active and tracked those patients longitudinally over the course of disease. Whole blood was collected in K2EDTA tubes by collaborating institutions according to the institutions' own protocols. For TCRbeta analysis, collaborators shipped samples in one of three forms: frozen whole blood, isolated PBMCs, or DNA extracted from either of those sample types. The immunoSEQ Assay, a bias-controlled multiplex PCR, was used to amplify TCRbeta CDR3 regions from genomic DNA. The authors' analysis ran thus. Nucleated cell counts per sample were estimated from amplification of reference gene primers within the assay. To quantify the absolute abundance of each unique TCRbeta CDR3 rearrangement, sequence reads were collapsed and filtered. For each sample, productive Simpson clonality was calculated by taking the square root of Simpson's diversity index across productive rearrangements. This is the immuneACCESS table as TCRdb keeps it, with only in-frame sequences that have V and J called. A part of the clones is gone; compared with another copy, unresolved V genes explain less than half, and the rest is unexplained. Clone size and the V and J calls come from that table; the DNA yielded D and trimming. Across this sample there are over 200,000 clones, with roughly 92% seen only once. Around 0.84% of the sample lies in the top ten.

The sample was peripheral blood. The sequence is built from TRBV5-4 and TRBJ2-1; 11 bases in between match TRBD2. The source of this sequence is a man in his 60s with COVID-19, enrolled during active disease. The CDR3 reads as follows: CASSLGASGGYNEQFF. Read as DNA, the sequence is TGTGCCAGCAGCTTGGGAGCTAGCGGGGGGTACAATGAGCAGTTCTTC. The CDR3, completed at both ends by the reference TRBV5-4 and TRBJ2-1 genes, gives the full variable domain ETGVTQSPTHLIKTRGQQVTLRCSSQSGHNTVSWYQQALGQGPQFIFQYYREEENGRGNFPPRFSGLQFPNYSSELNVNALELDDSALYLCASSLGASGGYNEQFFGPGTRLTVL.